The 8 T cell receptor beta chains listed next were all sequenced from one sample in a study of Graves' ophthalmopathy and Graves' hyperthyroidism. Investigators amplified TCR beta CDR3 regions from RNA transcripts. The first round was an RT-PCR with HTBI primers, and the second round was a multiplex PCR. TCRdb passed the multiplex PCR reads through MiXCR, listing each CDR3 protein once. The sample has some 150,000 distinct CDR3 sequences, roughly 36% seen once. The sequenced sample was peripheral blood. These receptors were taken from a man aged 30-40 years with Graves' ophthalmopathy.

This clonotype was observed at least ten times. The V call is TRBV7-2, the J call TRBJ2-5; D is ambiguous. The germline V and J ends were trimmed by 5 bases and 2 bases, with 9 bases remaining between them. The CDR3 extends over 13 amino acids. The germline V gene has CDR1 SGHTA and CDR2 FQGNSA. The chain's CDR3 is CASSTIMQETQYF. The CDR3 region has the DNA TGTGCCAGCAGCACTATCATGCAAGAGACCCAGTACTTC.

This chain joins TRBV10-2 and TRBJ1-1, with TRBD1 matching 7 bases. There are 15 residues in the CDR3. The V gene's germline CDR1 is WSHSY and CDR2 SAAADI. The V segment lost 5 bases and the J segment 0 bases; nucleotides outside the gene matches: 6. The CDR3 nucleotides are TGCGCCAGCAGTTTTCCGGGACAGCTGAACACTGAAGCTTTCTTT. As protein: CASSFPGQLNTEAFF.

The V and J genes are TRBV7-8 and TRBJ1-2, with D unresolved. Between the trimmed V and J ends, which lost 5 bases and 1 base, there was a span of 23 bases. CDR3 length: 18 residues. Looked up from germline, CDR1 is SGHVS and CDR2 is FQNEAQ. As DNA, the CDR3 is TGTGCCAGCAGCCCACGTCGAGGCAGGAGCGGTTATAACTATGGCTACACCTTC. Translated, it gives CASSPRRGRSGYNYGYTF.

Ten or more counts support this clonotype. The chain has TRBV9 and TRBJ2-7, with D perhaps TRBD1 (6 bases). Trimming stripped 0 bases from V and 0 bases from J, with 10 bases between. The CDR3 totals 15 residues. The germline gives CDR1 SGDLS, CDR2 YYNGEE. The CDR3 region is CASSVEGTLSYEQYF. CDR3 DNA sequence: TGTGCCAGCAGCGTAGAGGGGACACTCTCCTACGAGCAGTACTTC.

This clonotype was counted at least ten times. V gene TRBV18 combines with J gene TRBJ1-2; tentatively, D is TRBD1 (5 bases). The germline V gene has CDR1 KGHSH and CDR2 LQKENI. The germline V and J ends were trimmed by 3 bases and 8 bases, with 19 bases remaining between them. CDR3 length: 15 amino acids. CDR3 region: CASSPPDVRQNGYTF. The CDR3 nucleotides are TGTGCCAGCTCACCTCCAGACGTCCGACAGAACGGCTACACCTTC.

This clonotype was observed many times. CDR3 amino acids: CASKKGGHEQYF. CDR3 DNA sequence: TGTGCCAGCAAAAAAGGGGGGCACGAGCAGTACTTC. The rearrangement links TRBV3-1 to TRBJ2-7; D could derive from TRBD1 or TRBD2 (6 bases each). This CDR3 comprises 12 residues. The V gene lost 7 bases and the J gene lost 5 bases, with 12 bases spanning the gap. The V gene's germline CDR1 is LGHDT and CDR2 YNNKEL (reference sequence).

This clonotype was picked up many times. This chain connects TRBV7-2 to TRBJ2-5; D not resolved. CDR1 SGHTA and CDR2 FQGNSA come from the germline V gene. V was clipped by 1 base and J by 0 bases, with 12 bases between them. CDR3 length: 16 amino acids. CDR3 sequence reads: CASSLVADSYQETQYF. The DNA for the CDR3 is TGTGCCAGCAGCTTAGTGGCAGACTCCTACCAAGAGACCCAGTACTTC.

The rearrangement links TRBV6-1 to TRBJ2-5; D is unresolved. The length of the CDR3 is 13 residues. The V gene lost 4 bases and the J gene lost 7 bases, with 13 bases spanning the gap. Germline lookup yields CDR1 MNHNS and CDR2 SASEGT. CDR3 sequence: CASSGPPAGTQYF. CDR3 in DNA: TGTGCCAGCAGTGGACCACCGGCAGGGACCCAGTACTTC.